This T cell receptor beta chain is from a study of CD8 T cells in ankylosing spondylitis. Study-wide results and limits: There was a TCR beta motif, made of 7 to 9 highly homologous variants, that appeared characteristic of ankylosing spondylitis blood. Certain motif variants had earlier been reported in reactive arthritis synovial fluid and blood.

The germline V gene has CDR1 SGHKS and CDR2 YYEKEE (reference sequence). The CDR3 has 15 residues. V was cut by 4 bases and J by 4 bases, with 14 bases left in between. Of note for this clonotype: The antigen is undetermined.

For TCR beta, libraries came from quantitative 5'-RACE with molecular barcodes. TCRdb redid the calling of the 5' RACE reads with MiXCR, one entry per CDR3 protein. This table holds under 550,000 distinct CDR3 sequences, roughly 26% found once. The V call is TRBV5-5, the J call TRBJ2-2; weak D call: TRBD1 (6 bases). Material for sequencing was blood, either unsorted or a sorted T cell fraction (not recorded which). The clonotype was recovered from a male donor with ankylosing spondylitis. The CDR3 DNA reads as TGTGCCAGCAGCCCTGGGGGCAGCTTCACCGGGGAGCTGTTTTTT. Translating gives CASSPGGSFTGELFF.